This is a list of T cell receptor beta chains from one sample in a study of cytomegalovirus exposure and HLA in healthy donors. Only in-frame clones appear in the TCRdb table, and some are missing; sequencing was by immunoSEQ multiplex PCR. Here the sample spans 160,000 or so clones, 88% being singletons. The sequenced sample was PBMCs. All receptors come from a man between 18 and 29 years old in good health and CMV-seronegative. The conserved cysteine and the conserved F or W are not part of the CDR3 here. Each record gives: J gene, V gene, CDR3 protein.

J: TRBJ1-3
V: TRBV7-2
CDR3: ASRNSKDRVVGNTIY

J: TRBJ2-3
V: TRBV5-1
CDR3: ASSPEGLANTDTQY

J: TRBJ2-1
V: TRBV27
CDR3: ASIGPLSRRGYNEQF

J: TRBJ2-3
V: TRBV19
CDR3: ASSISGVSTDTQY

J: TRBJ2-1
V: TRBV5-1
CDR3: ASSFDRLNEQF

J: TRBJ1-2
V: TRBV7-2
CDR3: ASSFSPQGLYGYT

J: TRBJ2-1
V: TRBV27
CDR3: ASSRTSGRSSYNEQF

J: TRBJ1-2
V: TRBV7-9
CDR3: ASSPRPGGGYGYT

J: TRBJ2-3
V: TRBV5-1
CDR3: ASSLAKGSDTQY

J: TRBJ2-5
V: TRBV21-1
CDR3: ASSVIGRGRGETQY

J: TRBJ2-1
V: TRBV6-1
CDR3: ASSDGTSDYNEQF

J: TRBJ2-3
V: TRBV6-1
CDR3: ASSTGGGTDTQY

J: TRBJ2-1
V: TRBV27
CDR3: ASSAGTSLWTSEQF

J: TRBJ2-1
V: TRBV10-1
CDR3: ASGDGQGMYNEQF

J: TRBJ1-2
V: TRBV28
CDR3: ASSLQGQGAYGYT

J: TRBJ2-3
V: TRBV10-3
CDR3: AISVTAGRGDTQY

J: TRBJ2-7
V: TRBV6-5
CDR3: ASSYRDRGHEQY

J: TRBJ1-1
V: TRBV6-4
CDR3: ASSYSDRAEAF

J: TRBJ2-3
V: TRBV7-9
CDR3: ASSTKRQNTDTQY

J: TRBJ1-1
V: TRBV6-5
CDR3: ASSYPGGEAF

J: TRBJ2-5
V: TRBV7-7
CDR3: ASSLTSATKETQY

J: TRBJ2-5
V: TRBV29-1
CDR3: SVSDRAHQETQY

J: TRBJ1-1
V: TRBV21-1
CDR3: ASSGRTVVTEAF

J: TRBJ1-5
V: TRBV4-1
CDR3: ASSQQTGTNSNQPQH

J: TRBJ2-5
V: TRBV6-5
CDR3: ASSPTGEAETQY

J: TRBJ1-5
V: TRBV4-3
CDR3: ASSQDRGGSQH

J: TRBJ1-2
V: TRBV18
CDR3: ASSPPATSNYGYT

J: TRBJ1-2
V: TRBV2
CDR3: ASIGGGHGYT

J: TRBJ2-3
V: TRBV19
CDR3: ATGTGGTDTQY

J: TRBJ1-1
V: TRBV19
CDR3: ASSMAAPITEAF

J: TRBJ2-1
V: TRBV4-1
CDR3: ASRLGRGAFNEQF

J: TRBJ2-1
V: TRBV4-2
CDR3: ASSQDLSLAVYSEQF

J: TRBJ2-1
V: TRBV6-5
CDR3: ASSRTGANEQF

J: TRBJ1-2
V: TRBV28
CDR3: ASFPTENYGYT

J: TRBJ1-1
V: TRBV25-1
CDR3: ASSYRGDQVDTEAF

J: TRBJ2-3
V: TRBV6-5
CDR3: ASTSGADTQY

J: TRBJ2-3
V: TRBV5-1
CDR3: ASSSLPRGNTQY

J: TRBJ2-7
V: TRBV5-6
CDR3: ASSPRVPSYEQY

J: TRBJ2-5
V: TRBV28
CDR3: ASSWRGETQY

J: TRBJ1-2
V: TRBV5-4
CDR3: ASSPSENYGYT

J: TRBJ1-1
V: TRBV6-1
CDR3: ASSIFQGADTEAF

J: TRBJ1-1
V: TRBV4-1
CDR3: ASSPRGGTEAF

J: TRBJ1-5
V: TRBV7-8
CDR3: ASSPRQGNQPQH

J: TRBJ2-1
V: TRBV28
CDR3: ASSPGGQENYNEQF

J: TRBJ1-1
V: TRBV25-1
CDR3: ASSLAVEAF

J: TRBJ2-3
V: TRBV27
CDR3: ASSLASGSGDTQY